This T cell receptor (beta chain) was recorded in a study of siplizumab effects on memory and regulatory T cells. Study conclusions and caveats: Alloreactive sequences tracing back to unstimulated CD4+ memory cells were significantly reduced by siplizumab. Naive or memory phenotype was unassignable for roughly 75-97% of proliferating CD4+ or CD8+ clones. Treg-derived clones made up an average of about 64% of mappable alloreactive CD4+ clones with siplizumab and 26.9% in controls.

V was cut by 6 bases and J by 0 bases, with 8 bases left in between. In germline, CDR1 is MNHEY, CDR2 SMNVEV (reference sequence). The CDR3 runs 13 residues. This clone was seen only a few times. As yet, its antigen is unknown. Around 9.2 x 10^4 TCR templates underwent assay in every sample. Using immunoSEQ multiplex PCR, the repertoire was profiled, and TCRdb retains in-frame clones only, with some absent. The top ten hold 0.3% to 0.35% of the sample, which has around 45,000 clones, more than 85% seen once. Sequencing was performed on naive CD8+ T cells sorted from blood. The receptor was isolated from a human donor in good health. The chain has TRBV27 and TRBJ1-1, with a tentative D call TRBD1 (5 bases). The CDR3 region has the DNA TGTGCCAGCAGGCCAGGGATGAACACTGAAGCTTTCTTT. It encodes CASRPGMNTEAFF.